This TCR beta chain was captured in a study of cytomegalovirus exposure and HLA in healthy donors. 60 Vbeta and 13 Jbeta primers were used in PCR. Repertoires were generated with immunoSEQ multiplex PCR, while TCRdb's copy carries only in-frame clones and drops some. The data contain about 190,000 clones, roughly four fifths of them seen just once; the ten biggest clones take up around 3.2%. This clone came up a few times. As yet, its antigen is unknown. Study-level results: Most likely, a cluster of highly shared sequence variants arose as a sequencing artifact.

Germline values: CDR1 SEHNR, CDR2 FQNEAQ (reference sequence). The CDR3 sequence is 14 residues long. V was cut by 0 bases and J by 0 bases, with 5 bases left in between. The clonotype originates from a woman aged 30 to 39 in good health and CMV-seropositive. The sample consisted of PBMCs. The chain has TRBV7-9 and TRBJ1-1; D ambiguous. CDR3 sequence reads: CASSLATVNTEAFF. In DNA, the CDR3 is TGTGCCAGCAGCTTAGCTACAGTGAACACTGAAGCTTTCTTT.